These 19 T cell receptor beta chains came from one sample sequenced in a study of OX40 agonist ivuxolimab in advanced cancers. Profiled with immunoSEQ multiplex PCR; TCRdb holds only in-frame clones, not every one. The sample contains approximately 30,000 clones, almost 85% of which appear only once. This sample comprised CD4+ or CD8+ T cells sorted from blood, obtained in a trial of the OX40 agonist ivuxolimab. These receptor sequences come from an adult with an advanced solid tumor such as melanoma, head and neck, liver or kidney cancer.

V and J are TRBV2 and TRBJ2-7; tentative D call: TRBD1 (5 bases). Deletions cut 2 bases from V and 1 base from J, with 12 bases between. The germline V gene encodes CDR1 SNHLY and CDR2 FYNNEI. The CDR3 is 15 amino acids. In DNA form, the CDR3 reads TGTGCCAGCAGTGAACCAGGGAAGTCGTCCTACGAGCAGTACTTC. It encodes CASSEPGKSSYEQYF. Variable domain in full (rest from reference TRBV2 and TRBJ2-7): EPEVTQTPSHQVTQMGQEVILRCVPISNHLYFYWYRQILGQKVEFLVSFYNNEISEKSEIFDDQFSVERPDGSNFTLKIRSTKLEDSAMYFCASSEPGKSSYEQYFGPGTRLTVT.

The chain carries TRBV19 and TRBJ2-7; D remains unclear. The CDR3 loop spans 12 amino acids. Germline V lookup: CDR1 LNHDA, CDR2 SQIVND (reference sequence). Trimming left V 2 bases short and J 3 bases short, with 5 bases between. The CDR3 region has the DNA TGTGCCAGTAGTATACTAGGCTACGAGCAGTACTTC. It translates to CASSILGYEQYF.

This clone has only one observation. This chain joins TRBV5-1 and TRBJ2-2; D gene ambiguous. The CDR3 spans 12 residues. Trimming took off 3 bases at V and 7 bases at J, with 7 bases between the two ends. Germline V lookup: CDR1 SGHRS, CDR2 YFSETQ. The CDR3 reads CASSWNGGELFF. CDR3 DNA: TGCGCCAGCAGCTGGAACGGCGGGGAGCTGTTTTTT.

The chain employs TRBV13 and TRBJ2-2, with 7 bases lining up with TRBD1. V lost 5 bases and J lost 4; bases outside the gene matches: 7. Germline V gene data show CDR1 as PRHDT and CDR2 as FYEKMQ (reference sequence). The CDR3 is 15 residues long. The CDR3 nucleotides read TGTGCCAGCAGCCGGACCGGGACAGCCACCGGGGAGCTGTTTTTT. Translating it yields CASSRTGTATGELFF.

This CDR3 is CASSHRTSGGEETQYF. The CDR3, as DNA: TGTGCCAGCAGCCACCGGACTAGCGGGGGGGAAGAGACCCAGTACTTC. The chain couples TRBV9 to TRBJ2-5; 15 bases line up with TRBD2. Germline V gene data show CDR1 as SGDLS and CDR2 as YYNGEE. The CDR3 contains 16 residues. Trimming took 4 bases from V and 3 from J; bases not matched to a gene: 4.

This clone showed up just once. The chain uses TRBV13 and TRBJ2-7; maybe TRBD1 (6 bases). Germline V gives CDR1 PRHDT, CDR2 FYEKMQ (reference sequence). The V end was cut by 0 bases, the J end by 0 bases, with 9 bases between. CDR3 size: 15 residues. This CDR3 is CASSLGADSSYEQYF. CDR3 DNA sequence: TGTGCCAGCAGCTTAGGGGCGGACAGCTCCTACGAGCAGTACTTC.

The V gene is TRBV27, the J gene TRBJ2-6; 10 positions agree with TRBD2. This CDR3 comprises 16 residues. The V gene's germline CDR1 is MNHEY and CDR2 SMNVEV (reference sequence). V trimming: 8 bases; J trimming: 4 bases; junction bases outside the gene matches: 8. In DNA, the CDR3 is TGTGCCAGCTCTACTAGCGGGATTGGAGGGGCCAACGTCCTGACTTTC. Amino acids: CASSTSGIGGANVLTF.

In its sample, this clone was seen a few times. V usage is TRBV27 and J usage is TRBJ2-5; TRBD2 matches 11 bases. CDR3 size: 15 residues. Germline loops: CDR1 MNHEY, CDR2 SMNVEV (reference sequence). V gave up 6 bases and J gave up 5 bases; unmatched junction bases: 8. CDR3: CASRLSGRGRETQYF. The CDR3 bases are TGTGCCAGCAGACTTAGCGGGAGGGGGAGGGAGACCCAGTACTTC.

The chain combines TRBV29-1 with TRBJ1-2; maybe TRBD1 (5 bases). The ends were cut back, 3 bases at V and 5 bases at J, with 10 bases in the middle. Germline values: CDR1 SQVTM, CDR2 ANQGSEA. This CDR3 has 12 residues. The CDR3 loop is CSVDLRQYGYTF. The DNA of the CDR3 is TGCAGCGTTGATTTGAGACAGTATGGCTACACCTTC.

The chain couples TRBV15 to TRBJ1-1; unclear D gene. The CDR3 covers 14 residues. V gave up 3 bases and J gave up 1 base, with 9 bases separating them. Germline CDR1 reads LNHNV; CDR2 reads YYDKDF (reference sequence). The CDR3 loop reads CATSSDHTNTEAFF. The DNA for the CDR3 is TGTGCCACCAGCAGTGATCATACGAACACTGAAGCTTTCTTT. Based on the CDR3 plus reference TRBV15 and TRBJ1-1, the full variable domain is DAMVIQNPRYQVTQFGKPVTLSCSQTLNHNVMYWYQQKSSQAPKLLFHYYDKDFNNEADTPDNFQSRRPNTSFCFLDIRSPGLGDTAMYLCATSSDHTNTEAFFGQGTRLTVV.

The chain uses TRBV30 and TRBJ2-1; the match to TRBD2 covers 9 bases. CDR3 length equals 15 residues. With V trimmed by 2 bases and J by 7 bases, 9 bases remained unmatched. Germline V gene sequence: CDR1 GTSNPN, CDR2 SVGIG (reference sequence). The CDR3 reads CAWSRLAGELNEQFF. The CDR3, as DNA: TGTGCCTGGAGTCGGTTAGCGGGAGAACTAAATGAGCAGTTCTTC.

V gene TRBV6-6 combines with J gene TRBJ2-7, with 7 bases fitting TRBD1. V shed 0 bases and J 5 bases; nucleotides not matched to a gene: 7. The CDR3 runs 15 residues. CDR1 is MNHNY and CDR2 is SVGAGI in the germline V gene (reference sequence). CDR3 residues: CASSYSPGGSHEQYF. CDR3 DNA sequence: TGTGCCAGCAGTTACTCGCCAGGGGGATCTCACGAGCAGTACTTC.

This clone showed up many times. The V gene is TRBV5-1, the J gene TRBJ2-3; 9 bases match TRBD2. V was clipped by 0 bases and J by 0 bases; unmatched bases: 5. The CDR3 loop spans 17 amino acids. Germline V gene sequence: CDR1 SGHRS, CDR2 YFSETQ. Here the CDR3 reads CASSLAMTSGSTDTQYF. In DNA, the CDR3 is TGCGCCAGCAGCTTGGCCATGACTAGCGGAAGCACAGATACGCAGTATTTT. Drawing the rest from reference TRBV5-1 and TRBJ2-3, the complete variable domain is KAGVTQTPRYLIKTRGQQVTLSCSPISGHRSVSWYQQTPGQGLQFLFEYFSETQRNKGNFPGRFSGRQFSNSRSEMNVSTLELGDSALYLCASSLAMTSGSTDTQYFGPGTRLTVL.

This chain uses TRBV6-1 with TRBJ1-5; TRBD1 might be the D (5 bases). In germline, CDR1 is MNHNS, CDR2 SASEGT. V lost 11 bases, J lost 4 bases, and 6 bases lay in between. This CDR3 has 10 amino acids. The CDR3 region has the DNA TGTGCCGAGGGGAATCAGCCCCAGCATTTT. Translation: CAEGNQPQHF.

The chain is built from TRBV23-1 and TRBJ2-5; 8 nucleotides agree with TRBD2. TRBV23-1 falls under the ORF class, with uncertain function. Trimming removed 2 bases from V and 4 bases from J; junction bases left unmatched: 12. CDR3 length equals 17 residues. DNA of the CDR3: TGCGCCAGCAGTCAAGCCGAACCCGGGACTAGAGGAGAGACCCAGTACTTC. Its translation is CASSQAEPGTRGETQYF.

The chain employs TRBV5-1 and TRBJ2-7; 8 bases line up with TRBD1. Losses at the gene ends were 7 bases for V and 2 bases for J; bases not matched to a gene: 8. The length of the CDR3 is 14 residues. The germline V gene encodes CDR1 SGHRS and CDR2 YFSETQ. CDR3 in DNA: TGCGCCAGCGGTTGGGGGACAGGCGCCTACGAGCAGTACTTC. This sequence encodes CASGWGTGAYEQYF.

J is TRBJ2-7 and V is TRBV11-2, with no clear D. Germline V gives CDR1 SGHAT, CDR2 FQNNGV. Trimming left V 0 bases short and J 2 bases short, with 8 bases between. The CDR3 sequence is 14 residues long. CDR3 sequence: CASSLEFGPYEQYF. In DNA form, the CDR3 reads TGTGCCAGCAGCTTAGAATTTGGCCCCTACGAGCAGTACTTC.

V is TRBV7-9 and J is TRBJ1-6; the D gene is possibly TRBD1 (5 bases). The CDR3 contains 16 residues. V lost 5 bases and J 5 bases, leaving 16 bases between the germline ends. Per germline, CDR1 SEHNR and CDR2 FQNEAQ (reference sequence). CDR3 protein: CASSPREGSDNSPLHF. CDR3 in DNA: TGTGCCAGCAGCCCGAGGGAGGGGTCGGATAATTCACCCCTCCACTTT.

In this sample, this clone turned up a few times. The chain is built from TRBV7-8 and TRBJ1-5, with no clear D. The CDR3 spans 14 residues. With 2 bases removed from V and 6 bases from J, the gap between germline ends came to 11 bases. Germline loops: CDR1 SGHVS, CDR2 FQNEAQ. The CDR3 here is CASSLPGMGQPQHF. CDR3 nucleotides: TGTGCCAGCAGCTTACCCGGGATGGGTCAGCCCCAGCATTTT.